This is a list of T cell receptor beta chains from one sample in a study of cytomegalovirus exposure and HLA in healthy donors. Measured with immunoSEQ multiplex PCR; TCRdb has only the in-frame clones, and not every one. The table records some 130,000 clones, roughly 89% of them present only once. Sequenced sample: PBMCs. The receptors stem from a woman in her late teens or twenties in good health and CMV-seronegative. CDR3s include the opening cysteine and the closing phenylalanine or tryptophan. A D gene is named only where the DNA matches it firmly. Size is omitted from some rows. Given values are once, few, many or a class for expanded clones.

- | TRBD2 | TRBJ2-5 | TRBV5-4 | CASSLSSSGGPETQYF | TGTGCCAGCAGCTTGAGTTCTTCGGGGGGTCCAGAGACCCAGTACTTC
- | - | TRBJ2-7 | TRBV4-2 | CASSQDLGAYEQYF | TGTGCCAGCAGCCAAGATTTGGGAGCCTACGAGCAGTACTTC
- | - | TRBJ2-1 | TRBV2 | CASSEGTSPYNEQFF | TGTGCCAGCAGTGAGGGGACTTCTCCCTACAATGAGCAGTTCTTC
- | - | TRBJ1-2 | TRBV7-9 | CASSLARPGSYGYTF | TGTGCCAGCAGCTTAGCGCGGCCAGGGTCGTATGGCTACACCTTC
- | - | TRBJ2-7 | TRBV5-1 | CASSLAATAGPYEQYF | TGCGCCAGCAGCTTGGCGGCTACTGCGGGTCCCTACGAGCAGTACTTC
- | TRBD1 | TRBJ1-4 | TRBV6-1 | CASSTDRVSEKLFF | TGTGCCAGCAGTACTGACAGGGTTAGTGAAAAACTGTTTTTT
- | TRBD2 | TRBJ2-5 | TRBV2 | CASRLGGGRGETQYF | TGTGCCAGCCGGTTGGGCGGGGGGCGAGGGGAGACCCAGTACTTC
- | - | TRBJ2-7 | TRBV5-1 | CASSLRLESEQYF | TGCGCCAGCAGCTTAAGATTAGAGAGCGAGCAGTACTTC
- | TRBD1 | TRBJ1-2 | TRBV6-5 | CASSGDRSNYGYTF | TGTGCCAGCAGTGGGGACAGATCTAACTATGGCTACACCTTC
- | - | TRBJ2-1 | TRBV5-4 | CASSLEEHNSKFF | TGTGCCAGCAGCTTGGAAGAGCATAATTCAAAGTTCTTC
- | - | TRBJ1-3 | TRBV6-5 | CASIGLAGNTIYF | TGTGCCAGCATTGGGCTGGCTGGAAACACCATATATTTT
- | TRBD1 | TRBJ2-7 | TRBV6-1 | CASLDRDALGEYF | TGTGCCAGCCTCGACAGGGATGCCCTCGGGGAGTACTTC
- | - | TRBJ1-1 | TRBV7-3 | CASSLKGGTEAFF | TGTGCCAGCAGCTTAAAGGGGGGGACTGAAGCTTTCTTT
- | - | TRBJ1-4 | TRBV7-9 | CASSPPIVGGFNEKLFF | TGTGCCAGCAGCCCGCCGATTGTAGGGGGATTTAATGAAAAACTGTTTTTT
- | - | TRBJ2-7 | TRBV7-8 | CASSHDSYEQYF | TGTGCCAGCAGCCATGACAGCTACGAGCAGTACTTC
- | - | TRBJ1-1 | TRBV7-9 | CASSGDSNTEAFF | TGTGCCAGCAGCGGAGACAGTAACACTGAAGCTTTCTTT
- | TRBD1 | TRBJ2-2 | TRBV27 | CASSLGTGWELFF | TGTGCCAGCAGTTTAGGGACAGGGTGGGAGCTGTTTTTT
- | TRBD1 | TRBJ1-2 | TRBV5-4 | CASSLQGDYGYTF | TGTGCCAGCAGCCTACAGGGGGACTATGGCTACACCTTC
once | - | TRBJ1-2 | TRBV19 | CASSMAGTTNYGYTF | TGTGCCAGTAGTATGGCGGGGACCACCAACTATGGCTACACCTTC
- | - | TRBJ2-7 | TRBV7-2 | CASSLDGGPWEQYF | TGTGCCAGCAGCTTAGACGGGGGGCCCTGGGAGCAGTACTTC
few | - | TRBJ2-7 | TRBV6-1 | CASSEWVDSRYEQYF | TGTGCCAGCAGTGAATGGGTCGACAGCCGCTACGAGCAGTACTTC
- | - | TRBJ2-6 | TRBV5-1 | CASSSGVLAGANVLTF | TGCGCCAGCAGCTCAGGGGTTTTGGCTGGGGCCAACGTCCTGACTTTC
- | TRBD1 | TRBJ1-2 | TRBV6-1 | CASSEMTGPNYGYTF | TGTGCCAGCAGTGAAATGACAGGGCCCAACTATGGCTACACCTTC
- | TRBD1 | TRBJ2-2 | TRBV5-1 | CASTVRGQTEAGELFF | TGCGCCAGCACCGTCAGGGGGCAAACAGAGGCCGGGGAGCTGTTTTTT
- | - | TRBJ1-5 | TRBV6-6 | CASSQTGGAGQHF | TGTGCCAGCAGCCAAACGGGGGGGGCCGGCCAGCATTTT
- | - | TRBJ1-1 | TRBV15 | CATSRDQGEAFF | TGTGCCACCAGCAGAGATCAGGGGGAAGCTTTCTTT
- | - | TRBJ2-7 | TRBV6-1 | CASVWGESLYEQYF | TGTGCCAGCGTTTGGGGGGAGTCCTTGTACGAGCAGTACTTC
- | TRBD1 | TRBJ1-4 | TRBV5-1 | CASSLGRGLTGRLFF | TGCGCCAGCAGCTTAGGTCGGGGGTTGACAGGGAGACTGTTTTTT
- | - | TRBJ2-1 | TRBV29-1 | CSATSSTGRSEQFF | TGCAGCGCCACCAGCTCGACAGGAAGGAGTGAGCAGTTCTTC